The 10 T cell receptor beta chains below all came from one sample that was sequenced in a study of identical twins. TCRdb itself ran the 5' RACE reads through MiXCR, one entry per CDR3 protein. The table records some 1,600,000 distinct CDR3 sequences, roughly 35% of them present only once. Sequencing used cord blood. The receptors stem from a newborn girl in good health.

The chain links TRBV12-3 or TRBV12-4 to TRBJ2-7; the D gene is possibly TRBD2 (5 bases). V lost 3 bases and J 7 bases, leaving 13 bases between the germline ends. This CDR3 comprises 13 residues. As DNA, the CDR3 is TGTGCCAGCAGTTTCCGGGTACGGGATGAGCAGTACTTC. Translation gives CASSFRVRDEQYF.

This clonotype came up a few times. CDR3 amino acids: CATSEDYEQYF. The CDR3 DNA is TGTGCCACCAGTGAGGACTACGAGCAGTACTTC. The gene calls are TRBV24-1 and TRBJ2-7; D not certain. Deletions cut 4 bases from V and 3 bases from J, with 3 bases between. CDR1 and CDR2 (germline): KGHDR, SFDVKD. This CDR3 contains 11 residues.

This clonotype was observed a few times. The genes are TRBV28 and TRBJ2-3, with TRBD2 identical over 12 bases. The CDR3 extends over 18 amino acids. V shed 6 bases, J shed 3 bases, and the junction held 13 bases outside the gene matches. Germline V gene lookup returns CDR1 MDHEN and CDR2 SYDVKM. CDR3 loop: CASRSGASGRAITDTQYF. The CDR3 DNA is TGTGCCAGCAGATCGGGGGCTAGCGGGAGGGCGATAACAGATACGCAGTATTTT.

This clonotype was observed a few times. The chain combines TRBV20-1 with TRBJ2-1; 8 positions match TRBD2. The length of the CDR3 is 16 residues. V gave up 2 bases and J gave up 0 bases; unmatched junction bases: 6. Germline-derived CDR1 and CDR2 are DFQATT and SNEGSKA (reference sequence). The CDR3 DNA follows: TGCAGTGCTAGACCCCAACTAGCGGTCTCCTACAATGAGCAGTTCTTC. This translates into CSARPQLAVSYNEQFF.

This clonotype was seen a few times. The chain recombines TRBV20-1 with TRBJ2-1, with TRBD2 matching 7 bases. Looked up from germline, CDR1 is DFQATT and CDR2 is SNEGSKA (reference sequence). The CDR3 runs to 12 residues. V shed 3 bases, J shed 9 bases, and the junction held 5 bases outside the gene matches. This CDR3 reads CSARGTTLEQFF. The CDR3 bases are TGCAGTGCTAGGGGGACTACGCTTGAGCAGTTCTTC.

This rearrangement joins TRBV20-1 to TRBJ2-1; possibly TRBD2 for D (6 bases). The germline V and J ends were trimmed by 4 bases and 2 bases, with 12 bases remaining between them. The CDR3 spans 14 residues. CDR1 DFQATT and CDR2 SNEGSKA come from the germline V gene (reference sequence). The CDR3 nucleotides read TGCAGTGCTACACCGGGAGCGCCCTACAATGAGCAGTTCTTC. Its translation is CSATPGAPYNEQFF.

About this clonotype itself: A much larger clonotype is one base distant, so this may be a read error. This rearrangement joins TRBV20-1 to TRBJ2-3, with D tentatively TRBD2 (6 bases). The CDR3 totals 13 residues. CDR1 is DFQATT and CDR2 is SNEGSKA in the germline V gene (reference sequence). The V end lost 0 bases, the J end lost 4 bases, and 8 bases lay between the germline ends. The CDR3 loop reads CSARELAADTQYF. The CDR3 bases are TGCAGTGCTAGAGAACTAGCCGCAGATACGCAGTATTTT.

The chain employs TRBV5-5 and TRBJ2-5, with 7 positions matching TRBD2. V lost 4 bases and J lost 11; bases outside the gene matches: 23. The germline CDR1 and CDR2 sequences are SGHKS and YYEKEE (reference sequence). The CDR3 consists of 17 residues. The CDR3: CASSLVGLAEYPNEQYF. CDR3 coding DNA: TGTGCCAGCAGCCTGGTGGGTCTAGCGGAGTATCCCAATGAGCAGTACTTC.

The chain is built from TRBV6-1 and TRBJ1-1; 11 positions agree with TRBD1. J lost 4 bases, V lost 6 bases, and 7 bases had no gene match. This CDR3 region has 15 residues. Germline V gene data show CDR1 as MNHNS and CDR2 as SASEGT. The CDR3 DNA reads TGTGCCAGCAGCGGACAGGGGGCCTTTTTCACTGAAGCTTTCTTT. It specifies CASSGQGAFFTEAFF.

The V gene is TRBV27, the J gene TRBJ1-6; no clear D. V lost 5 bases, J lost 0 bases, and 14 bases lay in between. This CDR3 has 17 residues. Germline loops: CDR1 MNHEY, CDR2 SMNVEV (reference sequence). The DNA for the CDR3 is TGTGCCAGCAGTATAAGGACGGCGAGCTCCTATAATTCACCCCTCCACTTT. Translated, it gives CASSIRTASSYNSPLHF.